Below, one T cell receptor (beta chain) is given with its context. The sample belongs to a study of blood T cell repertoires in COVID-19. TCRdb's copy holds only in-frame clones and misses some; the assay was immunoSEQ multiplex PCR. This repertoire shows roughly 130,000 clones, 80% to 85% found once; its top ten account for under 15%. Sequencing was done on a sample of peripheral blood. The clonotype comes from a woman younger than 45 who had recovered from COVID-19.

The CDR3 DNA is TGTGCCAGCAACCGGGACAGTGGGAACACTGAAGCTTTCTTT. Its translation is CASNRDSGNTEAFF. This sequence joins TRBV9 and TRBJ1-1; 7 bases match TRBD1. The germline gives CDR1 SGDLS, CDR2 YYNGEE. With 6 bases clipped from V and 1 base from J, the junction kept 6 bases outside the gene matches. This CDR3 comprises 14 residues. Combining the CDR3 with reference TRBV9 and TRBJ1-1 gives the whole variable domain DSGVTQTPKHLITATGQRVTLRCSPRSGDLSVYWYQQSLDQGLQFLIQYYNGEERAKGNILERFSAQQFPDLHSELNLSSLELGDSALYFCASNRDSGNTEAFFGQGTRLTVV.